The TCR beta chain described here comes from a study of a mutant IDH1 vaccine in newly diagnosed glioma. Turning to the study itself: Treated patients showed a male proportion of around 62%, a female proportion of about 40%, and a mean age of approximately 40 years.

In germline, CDR1 is GTSNPN, CDR2 SVGIG (reference sequence). This CDR3 region has 16 residues. Trimming removed 1 base from V and 4 bases from J; junction bases left unmatched: 10. Points on this clone: What it recognizes is unknown.

TCRdb's table, derived via immunoSEQ multiplex PCR, lists solely in-frame clones and lacks some. The sample yields about 34,000 clones, about 86% seen once. Time point specified: week 47, end of study. Every single dose of the vaccine, 300 ug of mutant IDH1 20-mer peptide, came with topical imiquimod. Across weeks 1, 3, 5, 7, 11, 15, 19 and 23, patients received a vaccination each time, eight in all. Specimen: PBMCs, collected from a glioma patient whose treatment included an IDH1 peptide vaccine. This sequence originates from a woman in her thirties with glioma. The rearrangement uses TRBV30 and TRBJ1-2, with TRBD1 matching over 9 bases. DNA for the CDR3: TGTGCCTGGAGTGGGCTTGGGGGACAGGGCAGCTATGGCTACACCTTC. It is translated as CAWSGLGGQGSYGYTF.